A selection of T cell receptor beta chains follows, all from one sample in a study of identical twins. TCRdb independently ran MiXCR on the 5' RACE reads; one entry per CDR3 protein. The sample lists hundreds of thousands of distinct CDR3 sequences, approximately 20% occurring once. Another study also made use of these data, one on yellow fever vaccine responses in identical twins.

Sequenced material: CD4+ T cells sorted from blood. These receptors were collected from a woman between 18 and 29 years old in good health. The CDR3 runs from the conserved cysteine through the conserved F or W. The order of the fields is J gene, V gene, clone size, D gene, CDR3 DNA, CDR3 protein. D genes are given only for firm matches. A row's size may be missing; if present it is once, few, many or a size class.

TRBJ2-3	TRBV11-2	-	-	TGTGCCAGCAGCTCGGCAGGGAGGACCACAGATACGCAGTATTTT	CASSSAGRTTDTQYF
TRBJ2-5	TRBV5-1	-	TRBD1	TGCGCCATCAGCGTAGGACAGGAAGAGACCCAGTACTTC	CAISVGQEETQYF
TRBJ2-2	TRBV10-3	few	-	TGTGCCATCAGTGACCGACCGGTGGACACCGGGGAGCTGTTTTTT	CAISDRPVDTGELFF
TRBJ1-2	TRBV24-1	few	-	TGTGCCACCAGTGATTTAAACAGGGAATACACCTTC	CATSDLNREYTF
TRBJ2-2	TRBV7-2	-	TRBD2	TGTGCCAGCAGCTCCCGGGGGGGACTAGAGGCCGGGGAGCTGTTTTTT	CASSSRGGLEAGELFF
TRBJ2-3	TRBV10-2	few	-	TGCGCCTCCCGAGCGCTGAGCACAGATACGCAGTATTTT	CASRALSTDTQYF
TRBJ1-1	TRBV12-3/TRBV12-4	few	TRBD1	TGTGCCAGCAGTCCACGGGACAGGGTGAACACTGAAGCTTTCTTT	CASSPRDRVNTEAFF
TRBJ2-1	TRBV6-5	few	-	TGTGCCAGCAAATCGATAGACAATGAGCAGTTCTTC	CASKSIDNEQFF
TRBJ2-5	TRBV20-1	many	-	TGCAGTGCTAGAGATCAAGGGCGTCCCCCGGGGACCCAGTACTTC	CSARDQGRPPGTQYF
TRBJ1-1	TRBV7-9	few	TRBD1	TGTGCCAGCAGCTTAGCCCTGACAGGGAGCACCACTGAAGCTTTCTTT	CASSLALTGSTTEAFF
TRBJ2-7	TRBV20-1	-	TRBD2	TGCAGTGCTAGACTAGCGGGAAACTACGAGCAGTACTTC	CSARLAGNYEQYF
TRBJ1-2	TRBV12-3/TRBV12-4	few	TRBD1	TGTGCCAGCAAGCCTTCAGGGACAGCCCCCTATGGCTACACCTTC	CASKPSGTAPYGYTF
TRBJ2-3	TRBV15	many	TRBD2	TGTGCCACCAAATTGACTAGCGGAGGCACAGATACGCAGTATTTT	CATKLTSGGTDTQYF
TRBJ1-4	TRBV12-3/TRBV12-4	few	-	TGTGCCAGCAGCCAGTCGCAGGCGGGTGAAAAACTGTTTTTT	CASSQSQAGEKLFF
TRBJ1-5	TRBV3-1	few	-	TGTGCCAGCAGCCAGTACGGGCAGCAGCCCCAGCATTTT	CASSQYGQQPQHF
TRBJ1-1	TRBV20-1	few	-	TGCAGCGGCGGGACGGTGGAGGGTTTAGCTTTCTTT	CSGGTVEGLAFF
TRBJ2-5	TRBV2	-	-	TGTGCCAGCAGCGAAAGGGAAGGGGGGACCCAGTACTTC	CASSEREGGTQYF
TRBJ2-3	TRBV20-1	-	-	TGCAGTGCCGGGGGCACAGATACGCAGTATTTT	CSAGGTDTQYF
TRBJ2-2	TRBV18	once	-	TGTGCCAGCTCACCCTTACTAGGAATCGGAAGCACCGGGGAGCTGTTTTTT	CASSPLLGIGSTGELFF
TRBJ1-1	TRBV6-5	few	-	TGTGCCAGCAGTTACGGAAATGAAGCTTTCTTT	CASSYGNEAFF
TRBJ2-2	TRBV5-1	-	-	TGCGCCAGCAGCTTGGAGTCTGGGAAGAACACCGGGGAGCTGTTTTTT	CASSLESGKNTGELFF
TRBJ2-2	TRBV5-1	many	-	TGCGCCAGCAGCTTGGGCGGGACAACGAACACCGGGGAGCTGTTTTTT	CASSLGGTTNTGELFF
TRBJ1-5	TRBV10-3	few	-	TGTGCCATCAGTGACCCTCGTGGTGGGCGGCTCGTGCATTTT	CAISDPRGGRLVHF
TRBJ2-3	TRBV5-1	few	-	TGCGCCAGCAGCCCGGGACTGTCGCAAATAGTAGATACGCAGTATTTT	CASSPGLSQIVDTQYF
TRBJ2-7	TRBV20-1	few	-	TGCAGTGCTAGAGCCTGGAGCTCCTACGAGCAGTACTTC	CSARAWSSYEQYF
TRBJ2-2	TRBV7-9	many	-	TGTGCCAGCAGTTTACGTGATACCGGGGAGCTGTTTTTT	CASSLRDTGELFF
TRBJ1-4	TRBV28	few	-	TGTGCCAGCAGCCTGAAGAGGGGAAAACTGTTTTTT	CASSLKRGKLFF
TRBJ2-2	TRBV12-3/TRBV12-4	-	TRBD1	TGTGCCAGCAGTTCCGGACAGGGCGTCGGGGAGCTGTTTTTT	CASSSGQGVGELFF
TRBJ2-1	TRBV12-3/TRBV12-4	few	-	TGTGCCAGCAGTATCACAGGCGATGAGCAGTTCTTC	CASSITGDEQFF
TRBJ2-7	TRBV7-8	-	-	TGTGCCAGCAGCTTAGCGATCCTTGTGGACGAGCAGTACTTC	CASSLAILVDEQYF
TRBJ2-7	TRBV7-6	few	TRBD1	TGTGCCAGCAGCCAGGGGGGGACAGGGGGCTACGAGCAGTACTTC	CASSQGGTGGYEQYF
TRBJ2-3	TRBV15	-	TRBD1	TGTGCCACCGGCAGTGGAGTCGACAGGGAAACAGATACGCAGTATTTT	CATGSGVDRETDTQYF
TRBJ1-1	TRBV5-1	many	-	TGCGCCAGCAGCCCCATCGGTACGGCGGATAAGGCTTTCTTT	CASSPIGTADKAFF
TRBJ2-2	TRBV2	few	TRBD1	TGTGCCAGTACCGGGACAGGGTCCACCGGGGAGCTGTTTTTT	CASTGTGSTGELFF
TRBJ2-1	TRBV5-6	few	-	TGTGCCAGCAGCCGAAGACAGTGGGTATCGGATGAGCAGTTCTTC	CASSRRQWVSDEQFF
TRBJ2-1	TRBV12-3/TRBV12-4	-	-	TGTGCCAGCAGTTCAAACAGGCAGGTAGGGTTTGTGCATGAGCAGTTCTTC	CASSSNRQVGFVHEQFF
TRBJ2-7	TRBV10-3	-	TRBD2	TGTGCCATCAGTGAGGGACTAGCGGGAGGCGCGTACGAGCAGTACTTC	CAISEGLAGGAYEQYF
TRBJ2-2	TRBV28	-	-	TGTGCCAGCAGTTTAGTGTCTAGCCTGGTGGCCGGGGAGCTGTTTTTT	CASSLVSSLVAGELFF
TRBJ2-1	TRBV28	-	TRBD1	TGTGCCAGCGACAGGGGGCCTAACAATGAGCAGTTCTTC	CASDRGPNNEQFF
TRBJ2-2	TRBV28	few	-	TGTGCCAGCAGTTTATCGCTGGGAGAAAACACCGGGGAGCTGTTTTTT	CASSLSLGENTGELFF
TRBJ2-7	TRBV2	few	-	TGTGCCAGCAGTGAGGCGGGCTACTCCTACGAGCAGTACTTC	CASSEAGYSYEQYF
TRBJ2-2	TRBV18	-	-	TGTGCCAGCTCACCACTCGGACAACCCACCGGGGAGCTGTTTTTT	CASSPLGQPTGELFF
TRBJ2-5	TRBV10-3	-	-	TGTGCCATCAGTGGAGGATTGGAGACCCAGTACTTC	CAISGGLETQYF
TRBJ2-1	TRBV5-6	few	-	TGTGCCAGCGCTAGGGGACTCACGTCCTACAATGAGCAGTTCTTC	CASARGLTSYNEQFF
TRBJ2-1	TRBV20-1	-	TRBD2	TGCAGTGCCACCCCCGGGACTAGCAGTTACAATGAGCAGTTCTTC	CSATPGTSSYNEQFF
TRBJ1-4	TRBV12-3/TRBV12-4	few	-	TGTGCCAGCAGTTTGGTTAGCCAAGGGGAAAAACTGTTTTTT	CASSLVSQGEKLFF
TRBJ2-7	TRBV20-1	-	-	TGCAGTGCTAGATTAGGGGGGCCCTACGAGCAGTACTTC	CSARLGGPYEQYF
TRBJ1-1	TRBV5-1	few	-	TGCGCCAGCAGCCCCTCGGCGGGATCGGCCACTGAAGCTTTCTTT	CASSPSAGSATEAFF
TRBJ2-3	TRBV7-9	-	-	TGTGCCAGCAGCTTCTCAACAAACACAGATACGCAGTATTTT	CASSFSTNTDTQYF
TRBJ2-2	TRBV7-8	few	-	TGTGCCAGCAGATTCGGACGGGAACGAACCGGGGAGCTGTTTTTT	CASRFGRERTGELFF
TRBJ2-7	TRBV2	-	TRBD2	TGTGCCAGCAGGCAACTAGCGGGAGAAGGGTACGAGCAGTACTTC	CASRQLAGEGYEQYF
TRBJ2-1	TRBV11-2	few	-	TGTGCCAGCAGCTTAGATCTTCCCGGGACGCCCGGGCGGCAGTTCTTC	CASSLDLPGTPGRQFF
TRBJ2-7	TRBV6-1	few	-	TGTGCCAGCTTTACAGGCGCAAGCTCCTACGAGCAGTACTTC	CASFTGASSYEQYF
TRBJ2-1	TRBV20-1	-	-	TGCAGTGCCCAGGTGGAGTCCTACAATGAGCAGTTCTTC	CSAQVESYNEQFF
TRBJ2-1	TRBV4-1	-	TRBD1	TGCGCCAGCAGCCACAAGGACAGGGCCACGATGAAAAACAATGAGCAGTTCTTC	CASSHKDRATMKNNEQFF
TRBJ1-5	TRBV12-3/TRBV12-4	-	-	TGTGCCAGCAGTAACAGTGGGGTCAATCAGCCCCAGCATTTT	CASSNSGVNQPQHF
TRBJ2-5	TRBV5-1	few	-	TGCGCCAGCAGCCTTGGAGGATCCGGAAAAGAGACCCAGTACTTC	CASSLGGSGKETQYF
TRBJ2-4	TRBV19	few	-	TGTGCCAGTAGTATTAAGGGAAACATTCAGTACTTC	CASSIKGNIQYF